Ten or more counts support the clone carrying this T cell receptor (beta chain). The antigen is not known. A second 7 to 11 cycle PCR used barcoded and J-beta primers. The template-switch adaptor, which had 12 random nucleotides, put a tag on each cDNA molecule. TCRdb ran MiXCR on the 5' RACE reads and lists one entry per CDR3 protein. This sample has about 640,000 distinct CDR3 sequences, with around 31% found just once. This sample is drawn from a study of blood T cells in healthy people across ages. This CDR3 is 14 amino acids long. V lost 0 bases, J lost 6 bases, and 13 bases lay in between. The germline V gene encodes CDR1 GTSNPN and CDR2 SVGIG (reference sequence). Study-wide results and caveats: Diversity figures based on one million T cells were deemed too low. Without sorted subsets, naive and antigen-experienced compartments could not be conclusively compared.

Per sample, at least 5.5 micrograms of total RNA were extracted. This receptor was identified in a woman aged 80 or older in good health. J is TRBJ2-3 and V is TRBV30, with D unresolved. Sequences were obtained from blood. CDR3 nucleotide sequence: TGTGCCTGGAGTGTAGACCTCAAGACCGATACGCAGTATTTT. Protein: CAWSVDLKTDTQYF.